One sample yielded the 22 T cell receptor beta chains listed below, sequenced in a study of T cells after yellow fever vaccination. A single record per CDR3 protein comes from TCRdb applying MiXCR to the 5' RACE reads. In the table there are 300,000 to 400,000 distinct CDR3 sequences, about 9.5% of which are singletons. The sample consisted of PBMCs, taken on the day of the first yellow fever vaccination. Receptors were obtained from a man younger than 30 who received the YFV17D yellow fever vaccine.

The CDR3 nucleotides are TGTGCCAGCAGCTCCTGGGCCGCGGGGTACGAGCAGTACGTC. It yields the protein CASSSWAAGYEQYV. V usage is TRBV7-9 and J usage is TRBJ2-7; D is perhaps TRBD2 (6 bases). V lost 4 bases and J 4 bases, leaving 14 bases between the germline ends. CDR3 length: 14 residues. Germline V CDR1 and CDR2: SEHNR, FQNEAQ (reference sequence).

The chain recombines TRBV5-4 with TRBJ2-1; D is possibly TRBD1 or TRBD2 (5 bases each). Germline V lookup: CDR1 SGHNT, CDR2 YYREEE (reference sequence). This CDR3 region has 15 residues. The V end was cut by 4 bases, the J end by 4 bases, with 15 bases between. CDR3 protein: CASSGDAEHYNEQFF. The CDR3 nucleotides are TGTGCCAGCAGCGGGGACGCCGAGCATTACAATGAGCAGTTCTTC.

The rearrangement joins TRBV6-1 to TRBJ2-7; maybe TRBD1 (6 bases). Germline CDR1 is MNHNS and CDR2 is SASEGT. This CDR3 comprises 14 residues. V was cut by 2 bases and J by 1 base, with 9 bases left in between. The CDR3 sequence: CASSETGQSYEQYF. In DNA, the CDR3 is TGTGCCAGCAGTGAAACAGGACAGTCCTACGAGCAGTACTTC.

The rearrangement uses TRBV12-3 or TRBV12-4 and TRBJ2-7; the D gene is possibly TRBD1 (5 bases). Trimming removed 3 bases from V and 4 bases from J, with 10 bases in between. This CDR3 is built from 13 residues. CDR3 region: CASSFTAGYEQYV. CDR3 nucleotide sequence: TGTGCCAGCAGTTTTACGGCAGGGTACGAGCAGTACGTC.

This rearrangement joins TRBV4-3 to TRBJ1-2, with a tentative D call TRBD1 (5 bases). In germline, CDR1 is LGHNA, CDR2 YSLEER. Trimming stripped 2 bases from V and 8 bases from J, with 21 bases between. The CDR3 loop spans 16 amino acids. The chain's CDR3 is CASSQPEVQGMSGYTF. Written as DNA, the CDR3 is TGCGCCAGCAGCCAACCCGAAGTGCAGGGCATGTCGGGCTACACCTTC.

The sample holds many counts of this clonotype. The chain employs TRBV5-1 and TRBJ2-3; D is unresolved. The CDR3 extends over 14 amino acids. Germline-derived CDR1 and CDR2 are SGHRS and YFSETQ. Trimming pared 0 bases from V and 0 bases from J, leaving 5 bases between. In DNA, the CDR3 is TGCGCCAGCAGCTTGGAGCACAGCACAGATACGCAGTATTTT. The encoded protein is CASSLEHSTDTQYF.

V gene TRBV12-3 or TRBV12-4 combines with J gene TRBJ2-2; D may be TRBD1 or TRBD2 (5 bases each). This CDR3 region has 15 residues. With 1 base removed from V and 7 bases from J, the gap between germline ends came to 13 bases. As DNA, the CDR3 is TGTGCCAGCAGTTTAGGCAGGGAGTCGTACGGGGAGCTGTTTTTT. Residues: CASSLGRESYGELFF.

This clonotype came up a few times. The chain uses TRBV6-1 and TRBJ2-3, with TRBD2 matching over 11 bases. V shed 7 bases and J 6 bases; nucleotides not matched to a gene: 9. Germline CDR1 MNHNS, CDR2 SASEGT. This CDR3 region has 15 residues. The CDR3 bases are TGTGCCAGCATCTGGAGACTAGCGGGGTATGATACGCAGTATTTT. It translates to CASIWRLAGYDTQYF.

In this sample, this clonotype turned up many times. The chain couples TRBV4-2 to TRBJ2-1; 11 bases are a match to TRBD2. After removal of 6 bases from V and 5 bases from J, the junction contained 6 bases not matched to a gene. The CDR3 is made up of 15 amino acids. Germline values: CDR1 LGHNA, CDR2 YNFKEQ. The DNA for the CDR3 is TGTGCCAGCAGTAGACTAGCGGGGTTGGACAATGAGCAGTTCTTC. This encodes CASSRLAGLDNEQFF.

Many counts were recorded for this clonotype. This rearrangement joins TRBV9 to TRBJ2-7; TRBD1 aligns across 7 bases. With V trimmed by 3 bases and J by 2 bases, 5 bases remained unmatched. Germline CDR1 reads SGDLS; CDR2 reads YYNGEE. The CDR3 runs to 14 residues. For the CDR3, the DNA is TGTGCCAGCAGCGAGACAGGGATCCCCTACGAGCAGTACTTC. It is translated as CASSETGIPYEQYF.

The chain has TRBV2 and TRBJ2-7; TRBD1 matches 8 bases. CDR1 is SNHLY, CDR2 FYNNEI, per germline. The CDR3 covers 13 residues. V lost 4 bases, J lost 4 bases, and 3 bases stayed unmatched. In DNA, the CDR3 is TGTGCCAGCAGTGGAGACAGGGGATACGAGCAGTACGTC. The encoded protein is CASSGDRGYEQYV.

This clonotype turned up a few times. The J gene is TRBJ2-6, the V gene TRBV18; D perhaps matches TRBD2 (6 bases). The CDR3 has 19 amino acids. Germline loops: CDR1 KGHSH, CDR2 LQKENI. V lost 1 base to trimming and J lost 0 bases, with 16 bases between them. As DNA, the CDR3 is TGTGCCAGCTCACCACGCGGGACTGCTGTAAGCTCTGGGGCCAACGTCCTGACTTTC. This encodes CASSPRGTAVSSGANVLTF. Together with reference TRBV18 and TRBJ2-6, the CDR3 gives the full variable domain: NAGVMQNPRHLVRRRGQEARLRCSPMKGHSHVYWYRQLPEEGLKFMVYLQKENIIDESGMPKERFSAEFPKEGPSILRIQQVVRGDSAAYFCASSPRGTAVSSGANVLTFGAGSRLTVL.

J is TRBJ2-2 and V is TRBV5-4; D may be TRBD1 (5 bases). The CDR3 extends over 15 amino acids. Looked up from germline, CDR1 is SGHNT and CDR2 is YYREEE (reference sequence). Trimming removed 4 bases at V and 4 bases at J, with 14 bases between. The CDR3 reads CASSTPTDSTGELFF. The CDR3 bases are TGTGCCAGCAGCACCCCGACAGACAGCACCGGGGAGCTGTTTTTT.

The V and J genes are TRBV2 and TRBJ2-5, with 10 bases that match TRBD1. Per the germline V gene, CDR1 is SNHLY and CDR2 is FYNNEI. V was clipped by 8 bases and J by 7 bases; unmatched bases: 13. This CDR3 contains 15 residues. The CDR3 nucleotides are TGTGCCAGCCATAATACCGACAGGGGGCGGGGGACCCAGTACTTC. Its protein is CASHNTDRGRGTQYF.

The sample holds a few counts of this clonotype. The chain uses TRBV18 and TRBJ2-4, with TRBD1 matching 11 bases. The CDR3 totals 16 residues. Looked up from germline, CDR1 is KGHSH and CDR2 is LQKENI. The ends lost 2 bases at V and 6 bases at J; junction bases unmatched: 6. The CDR3 spells CASSPTTGTGGNIQYF. The CDR3 nucleotides read TGTGCCAGCTCACCAACGACCGGGACAGGGGGAAACATTCAGTACTTC.

V and J are TRBV4-1 and TRBJ2-3, with D uncertain. Trimming took off 2 bases at V and 5 bases at J, with 5 bases between the two ends. The CDR3 length is 12 residues. CDR1 MGHRA and CDR2 YSYEKL come from the germline V gene. The CDR3: CASSQPVDTQYF. The CDR3 bases are TGCGCCAGCAGCCAACCTGTAGATACGCAGTATTTT.

At least ten counts were recorded for this clonotype. This chain uses TRBV29-1 with TRBJ2-3; possible D gene TRBD2, 7 bases. Trimming pared 3 bases from V and 2 bases from J, leaving 15 bases between. This CDR3 has 15 residues. Germline CDR1 reads SQVTM; CDR2 reads ANQGSEA. The DNA for the CDR3 is TGCAGCGTTGAGGGGGGGCGAGGGGTCACAGATACGCAGTATTTT. Translation gives CSVEGGRGVTDTQYF.

This chain links TRBV5-1 with TRBJ2-2, with 10 nucleotides matching TRBD2. J gave up 3 bases and V 7 bases, and 3 bases lay outside the gene matches. This CDR3 spans 14 amino acids. Looked up from germline, CDR1 is SGHRS and CDR2 is YFSETQ. CDR3 loop: CASFTSGDTGELFF. DNA for the CDR3: TGCGCCAGCTTCACTAGCGGGGACACCGGGGAGCTGTTTTTT.

This clonotype turned up a few times. The chain uses TRBV5-1 and TRBJ2-3; 10 nucleotides agree with TRBD1. This CDR3 comprises 15 residues. The J segment lost 3 bases and the V segment lost 6 bases, leaving 7 bases of the junction unmatched. Germline V gene lookup returns CDR1 SGHRS and CDR2 YFSETQ. The CDR3 is CASKDGTGATDTQYF. CDR3 nucleotide sequence: TGCGCCAGCAAAGATGGGACAGGGGCTACAGATACGCAGTATTTT.

The chain has TRBV4-3 and TRBJ2-3; 7 positions agree with TRBD1. With V trimmed by 7 bases and J by 3 bases, 7 bases remained unmatched. This CDR3 is 14 amino acids long. The germline gives CDR1 LGHNA, CDR2 YSLEER. The CDR3 spells CASILTGVTDTQYF. CDR3 DNA: TGCGCCAGCATCCTAACAGGGGTTACAGATACGCAGTATTTT.

This chain uses TRBV5-1 with TRBJ1-2; 7 positions agree with TRBD1. V shed 0 bases and J 4 bases; nucleotides not matched to a gene: 9. This CDR3 region has 16 residues. The germline V gene encodes CDR1 SGHRS and CDR2 YFSETQ. The chain's CDR3 is CASSLDRGRRVYGYTF. Here the CDR3 DNA reads TGCGCCAGCAGCTTGGACAGGGGAAGGCGTGTCTATGGCTACACCTTC.

This clonotype was seen ten or more times. V is TRBV6-2 or TRBV6-3 and J is TRBJ1-4; TRBD1 is a possible D gene (5 bases). Germline lookup yields CDR1 MNHEY and CDR2 SVGEGT. The CDR3 totals 12 residues. Trimming took off 4 bases at V and 9 bases at J, with 9 bases between the two ends. CDR3 nucleotides: TGTGCCAGCAGTTCGCAGGGAAAAAAACTGTTTTTT. It codes for CASSSQGKKLFF.